The source of this T cell receptor beta chain is a study of blood T cell repertoires in COVID-19. V was shortened by 0 bases and J by 6 bases, with 17 bases between the two germline ends. Germline-derived CDR1 and CDR2 are SGHNT and YYREEE (reference sequence). The CDR3 has 16 amino acids. Some clones are missing from TCRdb's copy, which holds only in-frame ones; the method was immunoSEQ multiplex PCR. The sample holds under 450,000 clones; 80% to 85% are singletons and the top ten take about 5%. Sequenced material: PBMCs or T cells enriched from blood (not recorded which). The TCR was taken from a woman aged 45-60 years who had recovered from COVID-19. The chain employs TRBV5-4 and TRBJ2-3, with a tentative D call TRBD2 (6 bases). The CDR3 loop reads CASSLGGVRSWDTQYF. The CDR3 region has the DNA TGTGCCAGCAGCTTGGGCGGGGTAAGATCTTGGGATACGCAGTATTTT.